The entry that follows covers one T cell receptor (beta chain) sequence. The antigen remains unidentified. These data originate in a study of cytomegalovirus exposure and HLA in healthy donors. Study details: Ancestry clustering placed around four fifths of a few hundred genotyped donors in the Caucasian-associated cluster. Study observations and caveats: Earlier analysis found most TCR beta V segments productive about 87% or about 30% of the time. TCR beta chain V- and J-gene trimming was linked, in a later analysis, to a missense variant in DCLRE1C.

V lost 0 bases and J lost 5, with 11 bases in between. The germline V gene encodes CDR1 LGHNA and CDR2 YSLEER. CDR3 length: 15 residues. The study ran its PCR with 60 Vbeta and 13 Jbeta primers. The method was immunoSEQ multiplex PCR; TCRdb's version includes in-frame clones alone and lacks a portion of them. This table has about 150,000 clones, roughly 85% appearing once. The chain joins TRBV4-3 to TRBJ1-5, with no clear D. The origin of this receptor is a male donor in good health and CMV-seronegative. Sequences were obtained from PBMCs. The CDR3 loop is CASSQEGSAYQPQHF. Written as DNA, the CDR3 is TGCGCCAGCAGCCAAGAGGGCAGTGCCTATCAGCCCCAGCATTTT.